The source of this T cell receptor beta chain is a study of response to subunit inactivated influenza vaccine. V was trimmed by 1 base and J by 6 bases, leaving 13 bases between them. CDR1 is LGHNA and CDR2 is YNFKEQ in the germline V gene. This CDR3 has 15 amino acids. This clonotype has just a few counts. TCRdb called the RT-PCR reads again in MiXCR, with one record for every CDR3 protein. The table includes fewer than 700,000 distinct CDR3 sequences, approximately 12% detected once. Sequences were derived from PBMCs from blood, sampled roughly 6 weeks after vaccination. The chain has TRBV4-2 and TRBJ2-4, with a weak D call TRBD1 (5 bases). The receptor was isolated from a man in his fifties or sixties who received an inactivated influenza vaccine. This CDR3 reads CASSQGGRLGNIQYF. In DNA, the CDR3 is TGTGCCAGCAGCCAAGGGGGCCGACTGGGAAACATTCAGTACTTC.